This T cell receptor (beta chain) was retrieved from a study of blood T cell repertoires in COVID-19. Original analysis: Reference gene primer amplification gave estimated nucleated cell counts. This table comes from immunoSEQ multiplex PCR, and its TCRdb copy is limited to in-frame clones, with some not included. That table gives V, J and clone size, and the DNA gave D and trimming. The data show some 180,000 clones, with about four fifths seen just once and 6% held by the top ten. Per the germline V gene, CDR1 is SGHRS and CDR2 is YFSETQ. The CDR3 is made up of 15 amino acids. The trim removed 4 bases at V and 3 bases at J, leaving 9 bases unmatched. Patients in Seattle were enrolled during active infection, then followed longitudinally.

Material for sequencing was peripheral blood. This TCR came from a woman aged 35 to 49 with COVID-19, enrolled during active disease. This chain links TRBV5-1 with TRBJ1-2; 7 bases line up with TRBD1. CDR3 DNA: TGCGCCAGCAGCGCCGGGGACAGCTTGGACTATGGCTACACCTTC. Translated: CASSAGDSLDYGYTF.